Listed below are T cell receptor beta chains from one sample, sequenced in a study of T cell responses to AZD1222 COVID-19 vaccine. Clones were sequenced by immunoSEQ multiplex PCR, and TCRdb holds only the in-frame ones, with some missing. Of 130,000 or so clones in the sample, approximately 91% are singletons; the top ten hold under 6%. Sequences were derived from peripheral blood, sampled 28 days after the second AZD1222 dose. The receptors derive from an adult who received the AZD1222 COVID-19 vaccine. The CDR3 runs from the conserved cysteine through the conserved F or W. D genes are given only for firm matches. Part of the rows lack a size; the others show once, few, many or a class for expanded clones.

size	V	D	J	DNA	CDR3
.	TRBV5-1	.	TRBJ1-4	TGCGCCAGCAGTTCCGGGACGGCTAATGAAAAACTGTTTTTT	CASSSGTANEKLFF
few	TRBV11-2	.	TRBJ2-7	TGTGCCAGCGTCCGGGATCCCTACGAGCAGTACTTC	CASVRDPYEQYF
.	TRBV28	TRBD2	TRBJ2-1	TGTGCCAGCAGTTATAGCGGGAGGGCACACTTTTTCTTC	CASSYSGRAHFFF
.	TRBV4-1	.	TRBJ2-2	TGCGCCAGCAGCCCGGGCTGGACATCCCCCCCGGGGGAGCTGTTTTTT	CASSPGWTSPPGELFF
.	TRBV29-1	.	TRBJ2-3	TGCAGCGTTGAGAGGGGACGAGGCACAGATACGCAGTATTTT	CSVERGRGTDTQYF
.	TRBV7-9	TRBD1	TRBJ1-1	TGTGCCAGCAGCTTAGTACAGGGGGCTTCGACTGAAGCTTTCTTT	CASSLVQGASTEAFF
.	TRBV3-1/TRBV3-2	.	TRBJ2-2	TGTGCCAGCAGCCAAGATAAAGAGGCGGGCAGGTACACCGGGGAGCTGTTTTTT	CASSQDKEAGRYTGELFF
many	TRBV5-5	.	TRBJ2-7	TGTGCCAGCAGCTTTGGCAGGGGAGGCTACGAGCAGTACTTC	CASSFGRGGYEQYF
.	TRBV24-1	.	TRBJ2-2	TGTGCCACTCGAGGGGGGCGCGGGACCGGGGAGCTGTTTTTT	CATRGGRGTGELFF
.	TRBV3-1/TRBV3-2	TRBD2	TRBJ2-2	TGTGCCAGCAGCCAGACTAGCGGGAACACCGGGGAGCTGTTTTTT	CASSQTSGNTGELFF
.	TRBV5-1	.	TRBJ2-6	TGCGCCAGCAGCACAAGGGGTTCTGGGGCCAACGTCCTGACTTTC	CASSTRGSGANVLTF
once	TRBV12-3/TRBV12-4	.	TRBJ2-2	TGTGCCAGCGGAAAAAGGACCGGGGAGCTGTTTTTT	CASGKRTGELFF
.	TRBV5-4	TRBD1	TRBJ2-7	TGTGCCAGCAGCTCAAAAACAGGGGCCTACGAGCAGTACTTC	CASSSKTGAYEQYF
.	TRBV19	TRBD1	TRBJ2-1	TGTGCCAGTAGTGACCGGGACAGGGGGACGTTCTTC	CASSDRDRGTFF
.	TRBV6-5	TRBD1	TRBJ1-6	TGTGCCAGCAGACTGGACAGGGGGCTTTCACCCCTCCACTTT	CASRLDRGLSPLHF
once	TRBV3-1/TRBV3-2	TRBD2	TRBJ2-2	TGTGCCAGCCGGATGACTAGCTACACCGGGGAGCTGTTTTTT	CASRMTSYTGELFF
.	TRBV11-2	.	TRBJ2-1	TGTGCCAGCAGCTTAGATAGCGGTACCTACAATGAGCAGTTCTTC	CASSLDSGTYNEQFF
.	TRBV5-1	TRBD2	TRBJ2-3	TGCGCCAGCAGCTTGAAGCCGGGACTATCGTTCCAGGATACGCAGTATTTT	CASSLKPGLSFQDTQYF
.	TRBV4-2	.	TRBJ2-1	TGTGCCAGCAGCCAAGGTTACGGACGGAACAATGAGCAGTTCTTC	CASSQGYGRNNEQFF
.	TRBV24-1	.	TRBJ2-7	TGTGCCACCAGTGACCCTGGGACACCCGAGCAGTACTTC	CATSDPGTPEQYF
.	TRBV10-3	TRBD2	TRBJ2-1	TGTGCCACCACCGGACTAGCGGGGGGCGGTGAGCAGTTCTTC	CATTGLAGGGEQFF
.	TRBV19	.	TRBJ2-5	TGTGCCAGTAGTATTAAGCTTCTCCAAGAGACCCAGTACTTC	CASSIKLLQETQYF
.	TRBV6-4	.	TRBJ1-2	TGTGCCAGCAGGCCGAGTGGCTACACCTTC	CASRPSGYTF
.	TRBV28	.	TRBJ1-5	TGTGCCAGTATGTCGGGGGGCGAGAATCAGCCCCAGCATTTT	CASMSGGENQPQHF
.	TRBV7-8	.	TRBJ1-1	TGTGCCAGCAGCTTAGGTCGGAACACTGAAGCTTTCTTT	CASSLGRNTEAFF
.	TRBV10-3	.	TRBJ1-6	TGTGCCATCGGGGAGGGACTTTCCTATAATTCACCCCTCCACTTT	CAIGEGLSYNSPLHF
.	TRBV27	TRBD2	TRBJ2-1	TGTGCCAGCAGAACTAGCGGGAGTCACAATGAGCAGTTCTTC	CASRTSGSHNEQFF
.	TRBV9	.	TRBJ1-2	TGTGCCAGCAGCGTAGTTTATTCCCCCTATGGCTACACCTTC	CASSVVYSPYGYTF